The next 20 T cell receptor beta chains were all read from a single sample in a study of blood T cells in healthy people across ages. Sample-barcoded 5' priming and a J-beta primer mix drove a second PCR of roughly 6 to 12 cycles. Using its own MiXCR run on the 5' RACE reads, TCRdb lists one record per CDR3 protein. The sample has 1,100,000 or so distinct CDR3 sequences, 40% to 45% seen once. Sequenced material: blood. Receptor source: an older woman in good health.

V gene TRBV6-2 or TRBV6-3 combines with J gene TRBJ2-7, with a possible D match to TRBD2 (5 bases). V dropped 6 bases and J dropped 0 bases, with 15 bases sitting between them. Germline CDR1 and CDR2: MNHEY and SVGEGT. The CDR3 covers 15 residues. The CDR3 here is CASRLTSGNSYEQYF. CDR3 bases: TGTGCCAGCAGGCTAACTAGTGGGAACTCCTACGAGCAGTACTTC.

This chain uses TRBV20-1 with TRBJ1-2; D gene ambiguous. Germline values: CDR1 DFQATT, CDR2 SNEGSKA (reference sequence). This CDR3 is built from 15 residues. V lost 0 bases, J lost 6 bases, and 17 bases lay in between. This CDR3 reads CSARDGKVPRDGYTF. Written as DNA, the CDR3 is TGCAGTGCTAGAGATGGGAAGGTCCCCAGAGATGGCTACACCTTC.

In its sample, this clonotype was seen a few times. The V call is TRBV30, the J call TRBJ2-1; D gene uncertain. CDR3 size: 9 residues. V was shortened by 5 bases and J by 6 bases, with 2 bases between the two germline ends. CDR1 GTSNPN and CDR2 SVGIG come from the germline V gene (reference sequence). CDR3 sequence (DNA): TGTGCCTGGGGCAATGAGCAGTTCTTC. Protein product: CAWGNEQFF.

This clonotype was seen more than once but under ten times. The chain is built from TRBV6-1 and TRBJ1-1; maybe TRBD1 (6 bases). V lost 3 bases and J lost 5, with 13 bases in between. This CDR3 has 14 amino acids. Germline V CDR1 and CDR2: MNHNS, SASEGT. Written as DNA, the CDR3 is TGTGCCAGCAGTGATCTAGGGGGATATACTGAAGCTTTCTTT. Translation gives CASSDLGGYTEAFF.

This clonotype has only a few counts. The chain carries TRBV7-9 and TRBJ2-7; possible D gene TRBD1, 5 bases. Trimming cost V 4 bases and J 0 bases, with 10 bases left between them. The CDR3 is 14 amino acids. Germline V CDR1 and CDR2: SEHNR, FQNEAQ (reference sequence). CDR3 sequence: CASSSSTDSYEQYF. The CDR3 DNA reads as TGTGCCAGCAGCTCCTCGACAGACTCCTACGAGCAGTACTTC.

This clonotype was seen more than once but under ten times. The chain carries TRBV7-7 and TRBJ1-1; perhaps TRBD1 as D (5 bases). V lost 4 bases and J 4 bases, leaving 10 bases between the germline ends. This CDR3 comprises 13 residues. Germline assignment: CDR1 SSHAT and CDR2 FNYEAQ (reference sequence). CDR3 coding DNA: TGTGCCAGCAGCTCGGGGCAGGGCACTGAAGCTTTCTTT. This sequence encodes CASSSGQGTEAFF.

The gene calls are TRBV20-1 and TRBJ1-3; D not resolved. CDR1 and CDR2 from the germline V gene are DFQATT and SNEGSKA (reference sequence). V dropped 6 bases and J dropped 0 bases, with 9 bases sitting between them. There are 13 residues in the CDR3. Written as DNA, the CDR3 is TGCAGTGCGTGGACGGCCTCTGGAAACACCATATATTTT. Translated, it gives CSAWTASGNTIYF.

The chain recombines TRBV7-8 with TRBJ2-7; tentative D call: TRBD1 (7 bases). V was shortened by 5 bases and J by 1 base, with 12 bases between the two germline ends. This CDR3 contains 14 residues. Per germline, CDR1 SGHVS and CDR2 FQNEAQ. CDR3 sequence: CASSRRGHSYEQYF. The CDR3 DNA sequence: TGTGCCAGCAGCCGGAGGGGGCATTCCTACGAGCAGTACTTC.

Only a few counts were recorded for this clonotype. The chain employs TRBV6-1 and TRBJ1-2; D perhaps matches TRBD1 (5 bases). The V gene's germline CDR1 is MNHNS and CDR2 SASEGT. This CDR3 spans 13 amino acids. Trimming left V 1 base short and J 4 bases short, with 7 bases between. CDR3 loop: CASSEGQLYGYTF. The CDR3 DNA reads as TGTGCCAGCAGTGAAGGACAGCTCTATGGCTACACCTTC.

The chain carries TRBV30 and TRBJ2-5, with a tentative D call TRBD1 (6 bases). CDR3 size: 15 residues. Germline V gene lookup returns CDR1 GTSNPN and CDR2 SVGIG (reference sequence). V lost 2 bases and J 1 base, leaving 14 bases between the germline ends. The CDR3 loop reads CAWSPLMGAQETQYF. The CDR3 nucleotides are TGTGCCTGGAGTCCCCTAATGGGGGCCCAAGAGACCCAGTACTTC.

This clonotype is a singleton in its sample. A much larger clone lies a single base off, so this may be a read error. The chain couples TRBV5-1 to TRBJ2-5; D is possibly TRBD2 (6 bases). CDR3 length: 13 amino acids. Germline V gene data show CDR1 as SGHRS and CDR2 as YFSETQ. CDR3 DNA: TGCGCCAGCAAGGATGGACTACAAGAGACCCGGTACTTC. Translating gives CASKDGLQETRYF.

V usage is TRBV20-1 and J usage is TRBJ2-7, with no clear D. The V end lost 0 bases, the J end lost 7 bases, and 13 bases lay between the germline ends. This CDR3 is 13 amino acids long. Germline V CDR1 and CDR2: DFQATT, SNEGSKA (reference sequence). The CDR3 DNA reads TGCAGTGCTAGAGATCCGCGAGGTGGGGAGCAGTACTTC. Its protein product is CSARDPRGGEQYF.

This clonotype appeared a single time. A single base separates this from a much larger clone, so it may be a read error. The chain recombines TRBV20-1 with TRBJ2-5; 7 nucleotides align to TRBD1. V dropped 6 bases and J dropped 11; count of bases not matched to a gene: 15. The CDR3 totals 13 residues. Germline V gives CDR1 DFQATT, CDR2 SNEGSKA (reference sequence). The DNA for the CDR3 is TGCAGTGCCCTGGGACAGTTTAAGAATGAGCAGTACTTC. Translating it yields CSALGQFKNEQYF.

This clonotype was detected only a few times. This chain links TRBV18 with TRBJ2-7; 10 bases are a match to TRBD1. V dropped 3 bases and J dropped 7; count of bases not matched to a gene: 6. Germline V gene data show CDR1 as KGHSH and CDR2 as LQKENI. This CDR3 is 14 amino acids long. In nucleotides, the CDR3 is TGTGCCAGCTCACCCGGAGACAGGGGGCTAGAGCAGTACTTC. Residues: CASSPGDRGLEQYF.

This clonotype has just a few counts. This sequence joins TRBV5-1 and TRBJ2-5; 10 positions agree with TRBD2. The J segment lost 4 bases and the V segment lost 4 bases, leaving 4 bases of the junction unmatched. CDR1 SGHRS and CDR2 YFSETQ come from the germline V gene. This CDR3 spans 14 amino acids. CDR3 loop: CASSPGLAIETQYF. CDR3 coding DNA: TGCGCCAGCAGCCCGGGACTAGCGATAGAGACCCAGTACTTC.

This clonotype was detected a few times. V and J are TRBV7-8 and TRBJ2-1; tentative D call: TRBD2 (5 bases). CDR3 size: 14 residues. The V gene lost 5 bases and the J gene lost 0 bases, with 8 bases spanning the gap. CDR1 and CDR2 (germline): SGHVS, FQNEAQ. The CDR3 bases are TGTGCCAGCAGCAAAGGGAGCTCCTACAATGAGCAGTTCTTC. This translates into CASSKGSSYNEQFF.

This chain uses TRBV28 with TRBJ1-1; perhaps TRBD1 as D (6 bases). This CDR3 has 14 amino acids. CDR1 MDHEN and CDR2 SYDVKM come from the germline V gene. V was clipped by 5 bases and J by 4 bases, with 14 bases between them. The CDR3 reads CASSRLGGSTEAFF. CDR3 coding DNA: TGTGCCAGCAGTCGCCTAGGGGGGAGCACTGAAGCTTTCTTT. The full variable domain, its missing parts supplied by reference TRBV28 and TRBJ1-1, is DVKVTQSSRYLVKRTGEKVFLECVQDMDHENMFWYRQDPGLGLRLIYFSYDVKMKEKGDIPEGYSVSREKKERFSLILESASTNQTSMYLCASSRLGGSTEAFFGQGTRLTVV.

To note about this clonotype: A junction boundary mismatches the germline segment, possibly from a read error. This chain uses TRBV20-1 with TRBJ2-7; TRBD2 agrees at 11 bases. Germline V gene lookup returns CDR1 DFQATT and CDR2 SNEGSKA (reference sequence). The CDR3 totals 15 residues. The CDR3 DNA reads TGCAGTGCTAGAGATAGCGGGAGGGCCGGTGAGACCCAGTACTTT. This translates into CSARDSGRAGETQYF.

This clonotype was seen a handful of times. The chain carries TRBV27 and TRBJ2-7; a possible D gene is TRBD2 (6 bases). CDR3 size: 12 residues. V was clipped by 8 bases and J by 6 bases, with 14 bases between them. Germline V gene sequence: CDR1 MNHEY, CDR2 SMNVEV (reference sequence). This CDR3 is CASSGGPREQYF. For the CDR3, the DNA is TGTGCCAGCTCCGGAGGGCCCCGCGAGCAGTACTTC.

The chain uses TRBV6-2 or TRBV6-3 and TRBJ1-1; D is possibly TRBD1 (5 bases). Trimming took off 2 bases at V and 0 bases at J, with 7 bases between the two ends. Germline lookup yields CDR1 MNHEY and CDR2 SVGEGT. The CDR3 has 14 amino acids. The CDR3 DNA sequence: TGTGCCAGCAGTTACCCGACAGTGAACACTGAAGCTTTCTTT. Protein product: CASSYPTVNTEAFF.